Below, 6 T cell receptor delta chains from the same sample are listed, as sequenced in a study of delta chains in infants with herpesvirus infections. PBMC RNA was reverse transcribed using gamma-chain- and delta-chain-specific primers. TCRdb redid clone calling on the RT-PCR reads using CATT. In the table there are around 1,800 delta-chain clones, approximately 7% of which are singletons. The source was peripheral blood, collected at time point 1 of longitudinal follow-up. These receptors all stem from a human donor who was a Ugandan infant, either HIV-exposed or HIV-unexposed (not recorded which).

This clone is judged medium-sized. The chain uses TRDV1 and TRDJ1; 13 nucleotides align to TRDD3. Germline V gene data show CDR1 as TSWWSYY and CDR2 as QGS. This CDR3 is built from 28 residues. J gave up 4 bases and V 6 bases, and 44 bases lay outside the gene matches. CDR3 sequence: CALGDSPDTGGYGRRIGSVQQKFDKLIF. CDR3 in DNA: TGTGCTCTTGGTGACTCTCCTGATACTGGGGGATACGGGAGGAGAATTGGTTCGGTTCAACAAAAATTCGATAAACTCATCTTT.

This chain connects TRDV1 to TRDJ1, with TRDD3 matching 11 bases. No J gene is reported in TCRdb; it was inferred here by comparing the DNA with germline. The CDR3 consists of 25 residues. V dropped 4 bases and J dropped 0; count of bases not matched to a gene: 31. Germline loops: CDR1 TSWWSYY, CDR2 QGS. The CDR3 here is CALGAKGLYAFPWSGGYSYTDKLIF. CDR3 nucleotide sequence: TGTGCTCTTGGGGCGAAAGGTCTTTATGCATTTCCTTGGTCTGGGGGATACTCCTACACCGATAAACTCATCTTT.

Of note for this clone: This likely stems from a read error, as it lies one base from a far larger clone. Written as DNA, the CDR3 is TGTGCCTCGAAGAAGCCTTCTTCAGTACTGGGGGATACTGGCACGGATAAACTCATCTTT. Translated, it gives CASKKPSSVLGDTGTDKLIF. The V call is TRDV3, the J call TRDJ1; TRDD3 aligns across 12 bases. TCRdb does not report a J gene; here it was assigned by matching the DNA to germline references. Germline-derived CDR1 and CDR2 are TVYSNPD and GDNSRS (reference sequence). V lost 4 bases to trimming and J lost 5 bases; unmatched junction nucleotides: 26. The CDR3 is 20 residues long.

This clone was observed a handful of times. The J gene is TRDJ1, the V gene TRDV1, with 11 bases aligning to TRDD3. CDR3 size: 28 residues. The germline gives CDR1 TSWWSYY, CDR2 QGS. V was clipped by 3 bases and J by 4 bases; unmatched bases: 43. The CDR3 nucleotides read TGTGCTCTTGGGGATATCTCGGCCCTTCCTAACCTAGCCTTATATTCCAAACTGGGGGATAGAAGCGTCGATAAACTCATCTTT. Its translation: CALGDISALPNLALYSKLGDRSVDKLIF.

A word on this clone: A read error is likely here: a far larger clone is one base away. At the DNA level, this CDR3 is encoded by other sequences in the same sample as well. Called V gene: TRAV29/DV5; the J gene was not called; TRDD3 is the table's D call and was not checked against the DNA. The CDR3 covers 16 residues. Germline V lookup: CDR1 NSMFDY, CDR2 ISSIKDK. CDR3: CAASAGIRWDTRQMFF. In DNA form, the CDR3 reads TGTGCAGCAAGCGCGGGGATACGCTGGGACACCCGACAGATGTTCTTC.

The V call is TRAV38-2/DV8, the J call TRDJ1; D is perhaps TRDD3 (5 bases). V was shortened by 0 bases and J by 0 bases, with 18 bases between the two germline ends. Germline V gene data show CDR1 as TSESDYY and CDR2 as QEAYKQQN. CDR3 length: 18 residues. The DNA of the CDR3 is TGTGCTTATAGGAGCGCGGTCTACGACCACTGGAACACCGATAAACTCATCTTT. As protein: CAYRSAVYDHWNTDKLIF.